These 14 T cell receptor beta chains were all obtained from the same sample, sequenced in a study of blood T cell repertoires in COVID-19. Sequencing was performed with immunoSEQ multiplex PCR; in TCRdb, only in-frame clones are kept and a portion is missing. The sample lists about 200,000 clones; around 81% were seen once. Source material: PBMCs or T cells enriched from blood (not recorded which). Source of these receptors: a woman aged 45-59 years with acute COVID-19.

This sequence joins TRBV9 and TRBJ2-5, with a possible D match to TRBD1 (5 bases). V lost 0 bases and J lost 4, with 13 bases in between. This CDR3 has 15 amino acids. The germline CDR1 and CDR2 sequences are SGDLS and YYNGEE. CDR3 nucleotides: TGTGCCAGCAGCGTAGCACCAGGGCATGGAGAGACCCAGTACTTC. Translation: CASSVAPGHGETQYF.

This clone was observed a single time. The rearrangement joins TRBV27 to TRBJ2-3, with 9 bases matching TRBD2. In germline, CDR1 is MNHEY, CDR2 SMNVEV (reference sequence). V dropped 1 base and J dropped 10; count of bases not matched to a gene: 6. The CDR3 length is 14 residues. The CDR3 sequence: CASSLLGTSIAQYF. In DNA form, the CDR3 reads TGTGCCAGCAGTTTATTAGGGACTAGCATTGCGCAGTATTTT.

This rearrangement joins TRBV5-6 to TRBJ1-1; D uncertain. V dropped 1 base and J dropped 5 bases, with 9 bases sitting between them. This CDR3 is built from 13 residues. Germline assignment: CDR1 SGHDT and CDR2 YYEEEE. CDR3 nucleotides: TGTGCCAGCAGCTTGAAGCCCGGGACTGAAGCTTTCTTT. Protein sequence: CASSLKPGTEAFF.

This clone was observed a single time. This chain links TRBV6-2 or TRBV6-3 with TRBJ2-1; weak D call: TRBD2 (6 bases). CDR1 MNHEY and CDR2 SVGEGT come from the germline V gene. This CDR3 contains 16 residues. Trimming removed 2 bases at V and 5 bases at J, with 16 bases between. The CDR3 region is CASSYGLAPADNEQFF. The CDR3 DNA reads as TGTGCCAGCAGTTACGGCCTAGCGCCAGCGGACAATGAGCAGTTCTTC.

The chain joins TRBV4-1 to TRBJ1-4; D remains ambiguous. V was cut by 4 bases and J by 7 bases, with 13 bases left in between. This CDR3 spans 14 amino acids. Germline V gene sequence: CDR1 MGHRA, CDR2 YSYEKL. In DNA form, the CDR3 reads TGCGCCAGCAGCCGCACCCTCCCGGGTGAAAAACTGTTTTTT. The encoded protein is CASSRTLPGEKLFF.

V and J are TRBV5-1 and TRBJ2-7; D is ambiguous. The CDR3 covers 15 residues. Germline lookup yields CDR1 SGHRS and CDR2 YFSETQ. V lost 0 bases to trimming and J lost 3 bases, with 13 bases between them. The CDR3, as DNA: TGCGCCAGCAGCTTGGCGGCTAGTTACAACTACGAGCAGTACTTC. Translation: CASSLAASYNYEQYF.

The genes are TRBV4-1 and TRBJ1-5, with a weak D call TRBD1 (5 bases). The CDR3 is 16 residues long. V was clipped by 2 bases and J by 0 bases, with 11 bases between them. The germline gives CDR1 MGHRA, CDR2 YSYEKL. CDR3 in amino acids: CASSQQGLGSNQPQHF. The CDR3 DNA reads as TGCGCCAGCAGCCAACAGGGCTTAGGTAGCAATCAGCCCCAGCATTTT.

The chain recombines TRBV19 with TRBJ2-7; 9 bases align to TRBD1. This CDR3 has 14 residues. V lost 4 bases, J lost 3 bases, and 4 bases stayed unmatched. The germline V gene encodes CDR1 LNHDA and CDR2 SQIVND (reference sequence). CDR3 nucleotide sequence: TGTGCCAGTAGTAGGGGGACAGGGAGCTACGAGCAGTACTTC. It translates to CASSRGTGSYEQYF.

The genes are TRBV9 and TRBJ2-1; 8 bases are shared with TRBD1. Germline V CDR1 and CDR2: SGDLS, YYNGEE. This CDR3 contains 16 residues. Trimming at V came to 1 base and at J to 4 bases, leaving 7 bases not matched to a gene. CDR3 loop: CASSVNDRGAYNEQFF. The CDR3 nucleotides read TGTGCCAGCAGCGTAAACGACAGGGGTGCGTACAATGAGCAGTTCTTC.

DNA for the CDR3: TGTGCCAGCAGCTTAGGGAACCCGGGACAGGGGACAGCACCCCTCCACTTT. Translation gives CASSLGNPGQGTAPLHF. The chain links TRBV7-8 to TRBJ1-6, with 10 bases lining up with TRBD1. Trimming took 1 base from V and 11 from J; bases not matched to a gene: 11. CDR1 and CDR2 (germline): SGHVS, FQNEAQ. The length of the CDR3 is 17 residues.

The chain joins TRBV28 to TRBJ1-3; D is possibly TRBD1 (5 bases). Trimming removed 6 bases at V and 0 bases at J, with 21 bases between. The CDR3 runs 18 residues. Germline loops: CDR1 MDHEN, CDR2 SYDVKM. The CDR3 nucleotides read TGTGCCAGCAGACCCTCAATAGGGGCCCTTACCTCTGGAAACACCATATATTTT. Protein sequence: CASRPSIGALTSGNTIYF.

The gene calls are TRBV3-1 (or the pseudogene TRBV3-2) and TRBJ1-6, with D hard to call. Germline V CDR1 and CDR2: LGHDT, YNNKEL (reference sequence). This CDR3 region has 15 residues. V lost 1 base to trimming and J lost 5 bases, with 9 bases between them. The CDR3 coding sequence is TGTGCCAGCAGCCAAGCCCCAGTGAATAATTCACCCCTCCACTTT. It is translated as CASSQAPVNNSPLHF.

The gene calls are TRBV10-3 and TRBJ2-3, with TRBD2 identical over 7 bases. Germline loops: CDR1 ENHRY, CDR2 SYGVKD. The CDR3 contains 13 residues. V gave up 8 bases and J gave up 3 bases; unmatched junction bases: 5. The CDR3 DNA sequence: TGTGCCATCTGGGGGGGTTCGACAGATACGCAGTATTTT. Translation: CAIWGGSTDTQYF.

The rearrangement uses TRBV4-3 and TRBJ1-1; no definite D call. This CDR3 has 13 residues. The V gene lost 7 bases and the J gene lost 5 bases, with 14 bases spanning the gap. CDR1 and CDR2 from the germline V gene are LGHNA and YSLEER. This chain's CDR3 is CASTDSPGTEAFF. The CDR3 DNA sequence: TGCGCCAGCACAGACTCCCCCGGGACTGAAGCTTTCTTT.